The entry that follows covers one T cell receptor (beta chain) sequence. Its antigen is undetermined. Assay: immunoSEQ multiplex PCR; the TCRdb copy retains only in-frame clones and omits some. The repertoire holds about 77,000 clones, with roughly 94% as singletons. Patients were excluded for autoimmune disease history or systemic immunosuppression. This CDR3 is 14 amino acids long. Per the germline V gene, CDR1 is MNHEY and CDR2 is SMNVEV (reference sequence). V lost 5 bases to trimming and J lost 5 bases, with 16 bases between them. This sample was taken from a study of OX40 agonist ivuxolimab in advanced cancers. The study's findings and limits: The 0.1-3.0 mg/kg partial responders had among the lowest clonal expansion. Among the nonresponders, some also had low normalized T-cell clonal expansion.

The sequenced sample was CD4+ or CD8+ T cells sorted from blood, obtained in a trial of the OX40 agonist ivuxolimab. The sequence derives from an adult with an advanced solid tumor such as melanoma, head and neck, liver or kidney cancer. This sequence joins TRBV27 and TRBJ2-7; D may be TRBD1 or TRBD2 (7 bases each). CDR3 protein: CASSGGDSTHEQYF. The CDR3 coding sequence is TGTGCCAGCAGTGGGGGGGACAGTACCCACGAGCAGTACTTC.